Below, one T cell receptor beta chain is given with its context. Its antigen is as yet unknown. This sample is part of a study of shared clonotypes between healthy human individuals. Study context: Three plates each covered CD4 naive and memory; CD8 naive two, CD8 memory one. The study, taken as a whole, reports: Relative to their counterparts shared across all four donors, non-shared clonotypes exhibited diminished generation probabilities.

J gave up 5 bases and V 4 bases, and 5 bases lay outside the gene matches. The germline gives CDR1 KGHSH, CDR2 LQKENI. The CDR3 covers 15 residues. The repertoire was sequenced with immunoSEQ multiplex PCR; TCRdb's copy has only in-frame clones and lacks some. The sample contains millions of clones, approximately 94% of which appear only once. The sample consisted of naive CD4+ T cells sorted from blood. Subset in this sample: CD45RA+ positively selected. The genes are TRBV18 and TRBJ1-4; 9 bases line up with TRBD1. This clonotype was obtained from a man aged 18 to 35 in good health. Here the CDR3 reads CASSLGQGWNEKLFF. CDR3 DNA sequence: TGTGCCAGCTCACTGGGACAGGGCTGGAATGAAAAACTGTTTTTT.